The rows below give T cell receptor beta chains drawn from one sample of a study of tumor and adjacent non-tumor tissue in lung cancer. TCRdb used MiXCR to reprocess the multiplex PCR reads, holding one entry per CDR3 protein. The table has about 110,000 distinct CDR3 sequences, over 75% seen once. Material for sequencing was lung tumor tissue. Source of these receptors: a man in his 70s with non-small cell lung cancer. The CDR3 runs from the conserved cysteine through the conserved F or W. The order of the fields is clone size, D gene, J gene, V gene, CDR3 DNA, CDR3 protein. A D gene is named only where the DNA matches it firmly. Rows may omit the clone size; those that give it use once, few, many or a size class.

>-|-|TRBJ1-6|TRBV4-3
TGCGCCAGCAGTCAAGAAGCTAATTCACCCCTCCACTTT
CASSQEANSPLHF
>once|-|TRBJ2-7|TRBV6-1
TGTGCCAACATAGGGACATGTCTGTACGAGCAGTATTTC
CANIGTCLYEQYF
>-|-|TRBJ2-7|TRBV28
TGTGCCGGCAGTCCCAGGACTGGGGCCTACAAGCAGTACTTC
CAGSPRTGAYKQYF
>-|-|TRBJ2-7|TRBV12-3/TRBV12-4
TGTGCTAGCAGTATCCGGGAACCCCTTCCGAGGGAGCAGTACTTC
CASSIREPLPREQYF
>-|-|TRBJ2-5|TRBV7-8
TGTGCCAGCAGCTTAGGATCGGGGCTGGAGACTCAGTACTTC
CASSLGSGLETQYF
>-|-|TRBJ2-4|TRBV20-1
TGCAGTGCCCTCAGGACGGTCAAAAACATTCAGTACTTC
CSALRTVKNIQYF
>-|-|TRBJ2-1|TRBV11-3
TGTGCCAGCAGCTCACGTAATTACGATGAGCAGTTCTTC
CASSSRNYDEQFF
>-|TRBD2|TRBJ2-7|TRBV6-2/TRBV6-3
TGTGTCAGCAGTTCCCCTTGGCTAGCGGAGACCCCCTACGAGCAGTACTTC
CVSSSPWLAETPYEQYF
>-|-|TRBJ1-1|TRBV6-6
TGTGCCAGCAGTTCGATGGGATTGAACACTGAAGTTTTCTTT
CASSSMGLNTEVFF
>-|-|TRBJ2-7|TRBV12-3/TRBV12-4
TGTGCCAGCTGTTTCCATAAATTATACGAGCAGTACTTC
CASCFHKLYEQYF
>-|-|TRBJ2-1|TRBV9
TGTTCTAGCAGCGCACCCCCTGGGTATGAGCAGTTCTTC
CSSSAPPGYEQFF
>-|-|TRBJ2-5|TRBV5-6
TGTGCCAGGAGCTTGGTCGGGGCAGTGAAGACCCAGTACTTC
CARSLVGAVKTQYF
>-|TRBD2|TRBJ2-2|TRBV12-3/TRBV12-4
TGTGCCAGCAGTCTTGCGGGGGAGCAAAACACCGGGGAACTGTTTTTT
CASSLAGEQNTGELFF
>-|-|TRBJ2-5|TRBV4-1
TGTGCTAGCAGCCAACAGTGGGGGCAAGAGACCCAGAATTTC
CASSQQWGQETQNF
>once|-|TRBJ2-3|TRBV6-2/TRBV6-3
TGTGCCAGTAGTTACCAGATGACAGTAGGCCACCTGGATACGCAGTATTTT
CASSYQMTVGHLDTQYF
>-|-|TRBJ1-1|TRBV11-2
TGTACCAGCAACTTAGTGACATCCGATAAACCTCTCTTT
CTSNLVTSDKPLF
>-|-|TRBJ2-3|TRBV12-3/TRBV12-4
TGTGTCAGCAGCTTTAGCGGTGGAGGAGATACGCAGTATTTT
CVSSFSGGGDTQYF
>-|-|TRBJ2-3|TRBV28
TGTGCCAGCAGTCGAATAGGGGGATCTAGTACAAATACGCAGTATTTT
CASSRIGGSSTNTQYF
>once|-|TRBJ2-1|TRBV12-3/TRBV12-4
TGTGCCAGCAGTTTATCGCCGGAAGGCAACGAGCAGTTCTTC
CASSLSPEGNEQFF
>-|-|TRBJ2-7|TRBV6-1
TGTGCCAACTTATCACAGATGAGGACCTACGAGCAGTACTTC
CANLSQMRTYEQYF
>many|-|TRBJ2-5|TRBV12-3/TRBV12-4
TGTGCCAGCAGTTACCACTTTGGGGTACAAGAGACCCAGTACTTC
CASSYHFGVQETQYF
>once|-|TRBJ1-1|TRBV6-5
TGTGCCAGCAGTTGTCCAGGTTCGATAGGGGCTGAAGCTTTCTTT
CASSCPGSIGAEAFF
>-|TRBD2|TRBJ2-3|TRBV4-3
TGCGCCATCAGTCAAAGGGAACCTAGCGGGAGGGGGGATACGCAGTATTTT
CAISQREPSGRGDTQYF
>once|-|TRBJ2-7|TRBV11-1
TGTGCCAGCAGCTTGTTCGGTGGATATGAGAAGTACTTC
CASSLFGGYEKYF
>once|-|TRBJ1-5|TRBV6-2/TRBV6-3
TGTGCCAGCAGTTATCACAGGGAAAATGGGCCCCAGCATTTT
CASSYHRENGPQHF
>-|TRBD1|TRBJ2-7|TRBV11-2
TGTGCACGCAGCTTAGATCAGGGGGCCCCCTACGAGCAGTATTTC
CARSLDQGAPYEQYF
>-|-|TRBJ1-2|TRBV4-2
TGTGCCAGCAGCCAAGACGGTATTAAATATGGCTACACCTTC
CASSQDGIKYGYTF
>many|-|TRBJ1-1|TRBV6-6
TGTGCCAGCAGTTACACCTACAGAGAGACTGAAGCTTTCTTT
CASSYTYRETEAFF
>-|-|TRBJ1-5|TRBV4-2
TGTGCCAGCAGCGAAGTACAGGGATTCAGTCAGACTCAGCATTTT
CASSEVQGFSQTQHF
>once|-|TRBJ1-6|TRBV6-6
TGTGTCAGGGTCATGTTTTGGGGTTCACCGCTCCATTTT
CVRVMFWGSPLHF
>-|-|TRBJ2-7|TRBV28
TGTGCCAGTACTTCCCGGCGGGCCGGGGGTTGCGAGCAGTGCTTC
CASTSRRAGGCEQCF
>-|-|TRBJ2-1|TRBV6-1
TGTGCCAACTATGTCTGGGGAAATAATGAGCAGTTCTTC
CANYVWGNNEQFF
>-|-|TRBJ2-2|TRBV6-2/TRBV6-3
TGTGCCAGCCATCAATCCGGCCTCACCTGGGAGCTGTTTTTT
CASHQSGLTWELFF
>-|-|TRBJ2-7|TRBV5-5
TGTGCCATCAGCCGCCGGAACAGGGGGGGCGAGCAGTACTTC
CAISRRNRGGEQYF
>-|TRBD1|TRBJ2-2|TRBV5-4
TGTGCCAGCAGCCCGCCGGGACAGGGTTTTATGAAGACCGGGGAGCTGTTTTTT
CASSPPGQGFMKTGELFF
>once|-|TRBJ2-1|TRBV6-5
TGTGCCAGCAGTTATCGTCCAGCCGGGGATGAGGAGTACTTC
CASSYRPAGDEEYF
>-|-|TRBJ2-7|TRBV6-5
TGTGTTAGCAGTTACTCTACGGGACTTAATTCGGGGGAGCAGTACTTC
CVSSYSTGLNSGEQYF
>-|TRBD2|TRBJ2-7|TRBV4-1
TGCGCCAGCAGCCGGACAGTAGCGGGAGAGGGTGATGAGCAGTACTTC
CASSRTVAGEGDEQYF
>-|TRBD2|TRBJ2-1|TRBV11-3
TGTGCCAGCAGCCTCCTAGGGGTTAGCGGGGGCTACAATGAGCAGTTTTTC
CASSLLGVSGGYNEQFF
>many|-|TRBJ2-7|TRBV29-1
TGCAGCGTGGTCCGGGACCCAGCGTCGGTGGACGAGCAGTACTTC
CSVVRDPASVDEQYF
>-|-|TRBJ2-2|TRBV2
TGTGCCAGTTCACCTCGGGGATCAAACACCAGGGAGCTGTTTTTT
CASSPRGSNTRELFF
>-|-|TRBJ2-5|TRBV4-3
TGCGCCAGAAGCCAAGCCGGAGGGCTGGGACAAGGGACCCAGTACTTC
CARSQAGGLGQGTQYF
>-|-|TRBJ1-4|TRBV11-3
TGTGCCAGCTGCTTAGTAGGTGGAACGTCTAATGGAAAGCTGTTTTTT
CASCLVGGTSNGKLFF
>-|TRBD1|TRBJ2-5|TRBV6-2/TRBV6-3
TGTGCCAGCATCCCCTGTGGACAGGGGATTCGGGAGACCCAGTATTTC
CASIPCGQGIRETQYF
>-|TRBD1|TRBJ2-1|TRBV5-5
TGTGCCATCAGCTCGGGACAGTGTTTGAGCAATTTTGAGCAGTTCTTC
CAISSGQCLSNFEQFF
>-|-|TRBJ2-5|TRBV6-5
TGTGCCAGCAGACGTTCTATATCCGAGACCCAGTACTTC
CASRRSISETQYF